Included here is one T cell receptor (beta chain) sequence, with context. Its antigen is still unknown. Primers: 60 Vbeta forward and 13 Jbeta reverse. Sequenced by immunoSEQ multiplex PCR; TCRdb stores in-frame clones only, minus some. Of over 70,000 clones detected, nearly 80% appear once; the ten largest clones hold 20% to 30%. The source of the sample is a study of cytomegalovirus exposure and HLA in healthy donors. Study-level findings and limits: Rarity marked most TCR sequences, yet some public TCRs occurred in many donors.

The V end was cut by 3 bases, the J end by 2 bases, with 8 bases between. Germline CDR1 reads ENHRY; CDR2 reads SYGVKD. The CDR3 length is 14 residues. V is TRBV10-3 and J is TRBJ2-1; D remains ambiguous. The TCR comes from a woman between 50 and 59 years old in good health and CMV-seropositive. Input material: PBMCs. The CDR3 spells CAISDYLAYNEQFF. The CDR3 bases are TGTGCCATCAGTGATTATCTCGCCTACAATGAGCAGTTCTTC.